This note documents a single T cell receptor beta chain sequence. TCRdb's copy holds only in-frame clones and misses some; the assay was immunoSEQ multiplex PCR. The sample contains about 74,000 clones, roughly nine tenths of which appear only once. This sample stems from a study of blood T cell repertoires in COVID-19. The CDR3 is made up of 15 amino acids. Germline V gives CDR1 KGHSH, CDR2 LQKENI. V was clipped by 6 bases and J by 5 bases; unmatched bases: 10. Sequencing was carried out using peripheral blood. V is TRBV18 and J is TRBJ2-5, with 9 nucleotides matching TRBD2. The clonotype was recovered from a human donor in a cohort sampled during active COVID-19. CDR3 protein: CASSPRGSGSETQYF. Here the CDR3 DNA reads TGTGCCAGCTCGCCCCGGGGTAGCGGGAGTGAGACCCAGTACTTC.